The 5 T cell receptor beta chains presented below share a single source sample, sequenced in a study of OX40 agonist ivuxolimab in advanced cancers. Repertoires were generated with immunoSEQ multiplex PCR, while TCRdb's copy carries only in-frame clones and drops some. The data show about 81,000 clones, 70% to 90% seen once. The sequenced sample was CD4+ or CD8+ T cells sorted from blood, obtained in a trial of the OX40 agonist ivuxolimab. The receptors were sampled from an adult with an advanced solid tumor such as melanoma, head and neck, liver or kidney cancer.

The J gene is TRBJ1-1, the V gene TRBV6-6, with D possibly being TRBD1 (5 bases). Trimming removed 10 bases from V and 4 bases from J, with 16 bases in between. CDR1 is MNHNY, CDR2 SVGAGI, per germline (reference sequence). The CDR3 sequence is 13 residues long. CDR3 nucleotide sequence: TGTGCCACCTCATCCCGTGGGGGCACTGAAGCTTTCTTT. Translating it yields CATSSRGGTEAFF.

This chain uses TRBV9 with TRBJ1-1; no clear D gene. This CDR3 contains 13 residues. Between the trimmed V and J ends, which lost 4 bases and 3 bases, there was a span of 10 bases. In germline, CDR1 is SGDLS, CDR2 YYNGEE. CDR3 nucleotides: TGTGCCAGCAGCTCCAGTGTAGACACTGAAGCTTTCTTT. Its protein product is CASSSSVDTEAFF.

The chain employs TRBV7-9 and TRBJ1-3; 8 nucleotides align to TRBD1. CDR1 SEHNR and CDR2 FQNEAQ come from the germline V gene (reference sequence). V gave up 5 bases and J gave up 2 bases; unmatched junction bases: 11. The CDR3 covers 17 residues. CDR3: CASSLLQGAPPGNTIYF. The CDR3 nucleotides are TGTGCCAGCAGCCTACTCCAGGGGGCGCCCCCTGGAAACACCATATATTTT.

V usage is TRBV5-4 and J usage is TRBJ1-5; 9 bases map to TRBD1. The CDR3 totals 14 residues. Trimming removed 0 bases from V and 5 bases from J; junction bases left unmatched: 0. CDR1 is SGHNT, CDR2 YYREEE, per germline (reference sequence). CDR3 loop: CASSLGTGDQPQHF. The CDR3 DNA sequence: TGTGCCAGCAGCTTGGGGACAGGGGATCAGCCCCAGCATTTT.

The chain couples TRBV6-5 to TRBJ1-1; possibly TRBD1 for D (5 bases). Germline V gene sequence: CDR1 MNHEY, CDR2 SVGAGI. The CDR3 contains 14 residues. Trimming pared 0 bases from V and 0 bases from J, leaving 5 bases between. The CDR3 coding sequence is TGTGCCAGCAGTTACTCGGGGCTGAACACTGAAGCTTTCTTT. It codes for CASSYSGLNTEAFF.